This TCR beta chain was documented in a study of CD4 T cells in relation to SARS-CoV-2 and coronaviruses. This table comes from immunoSEQ multiplex PCR, and its TCRdb copy is limited to in-frame clones, with some not included. The profile shows more than 55,000 clones, approximately 90% of them singletons. The unexposed donors gave CD4+ T cells in about 2011-2018, prior to COVID-19. V dropped 5 bases and J dropped 1 base, with 8 bases sitting between them. The CDR3 runs 13 residues. Germline loops: CDR1 SGHTA, CDR2 FQGNSA. The chain is built from TRBV7-2 and TRBJ1-1, with D unclear. The sequenced material came from memory CD4+ T cells from PBMCs. The sequence came from a human donor in good health. CDR3 DNA sequence: TGTGCCAGCAGCCGGGGAACGAACACTGAAGCTTTCTTT. Encoded protein: CASSRGTNTEAFF.